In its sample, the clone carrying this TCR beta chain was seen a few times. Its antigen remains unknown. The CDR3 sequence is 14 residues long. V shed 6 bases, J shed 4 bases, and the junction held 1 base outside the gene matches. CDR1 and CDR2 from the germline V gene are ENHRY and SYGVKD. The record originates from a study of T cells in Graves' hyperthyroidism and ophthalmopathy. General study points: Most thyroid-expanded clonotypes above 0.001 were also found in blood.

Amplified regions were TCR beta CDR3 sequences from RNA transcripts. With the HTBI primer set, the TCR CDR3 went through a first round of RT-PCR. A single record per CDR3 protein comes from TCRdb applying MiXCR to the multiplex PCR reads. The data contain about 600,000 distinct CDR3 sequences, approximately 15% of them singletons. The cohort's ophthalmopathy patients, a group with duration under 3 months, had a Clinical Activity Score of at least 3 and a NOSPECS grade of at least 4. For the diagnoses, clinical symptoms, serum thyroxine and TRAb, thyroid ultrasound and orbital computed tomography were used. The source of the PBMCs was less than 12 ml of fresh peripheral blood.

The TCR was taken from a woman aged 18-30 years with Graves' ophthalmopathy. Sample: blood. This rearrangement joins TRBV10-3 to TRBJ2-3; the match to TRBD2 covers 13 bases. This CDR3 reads CAISGTSGADTQYF. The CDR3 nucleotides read TGTGCCATCAGCGGGACTAGCGGGGCAGATACGCAGTATTTT.